Presented here are 28 T cell receptor beta chains from one specimen sequenced in a study of blood T cell repertoires in COVID-19. TCRdb's copy holds only in-frame clones and misses some; the assay was immunoSEQ multiplex PCR. Of 210,000 or so clones listed, around 81% are singletons. Sequencing used PBMCs or T cells enriched from blood (not recorded which). The receptors were gathered from a woman aged 45 to 65 with acute COVID-19.

The chain joins TRBV29-1 to TRBJ2-3; D possibly corresponds to TRBD2 (5 bases). The ends were cut back, 2 bases at V and 3 bases at J, with 12 bases in the middle. This CDR3 has 14 amino acids. Germline V gene data show CDR1 as SQVTM and CDR2 as ANQGSEA. CDR3 DNA sequence: TGCAGCGTTGAATTAGTCAGCGGAACAGATACGCAGTATTTT. Its translation is CSVELVSGTDTQYF.

The chain is built from TRBV7-9 and TRBJ2-3; the D gene is possibly TRBD2 (6 bases). Trimming removed 3 bases at V and 2 bases at J, with 9 bases between. The CDR3 loop spans 14 amino acids. Germline V gene lookup returns CDR1 SEHNR and CDR2 FQNEAQ (reference sequence). The CDR3: CASSFGGHTDTQYF. As DNA, the CDR3 is TGTGCCAGCAGCTTCGGGGGTCACACAGATACGCAGTATTTT. The whole variable domain, filled in from reference TRBV7-9 and TRBJ2-3, reads DTGVSQNPRHKITKRGQNVTFRCDPISEHNRLYWYRQTLGQGPEFLTYFQNEAQLEKSRLLSDRFSAERPKGSFSTLEIQRTEQGDSAMYLCASSFGGHTDTQYFGPGTRLTVL.

This chain uses TRBV27 with TRBJ2-2, with TRBD1 matching 8 bases. The CDR3 loop spans 15 amino acids. CDR1 MNHEY and CDR2 SMNVEV come from the germline V gene (reference sequence). Unmatched junction bases numbered 5, after V lost 7 bases and J lost 1 base. The CDR3 DNA reads TGTGCCAGCAAAGGGGACAGGATGAACACCGGGGAGCTGTTTTTT. As protein: CASKGDRMNTGELFF.

This chain links TRBV11-2 with TRBJ2-7, with a possible D match to TRBD2 (6 bases). Trimming removed 3 bases from V and 2 bases from J, with 14 bases in between. The CDR3 has 15 residues. Per the germline V gene, CDR1 is SGHAT and CDR2 is FQNNGV. The CDR3 DNA is TGTGCCAGCAGCTTGCTCCTGGGGGGAACCTACGAGCAGTACTTC. Encoded protein: CASSLLLGGTYEQYF.

The J gene is TRBJ1-1, the V gene TRBV7-9; perhaps TRBD1 as D (6 bases). Per germline, CDR1 SEHNR and CDR2 FQNEAQ (reference sequence). V gave up 1 base and J gave up 4 bases, with 10 bases separating them. This CDR3 is 14 amino acids long. CDR3 nucleotide sequence: TGTGCCAGCAGCTTAGTCGTGGGGGCCACTGAAGCTTTCTTT. It codes for CASSLVVGATEAFF.

This chain links TRBV19 with TRBJ1-5; 7 nucleotides match TRBD1. Germline assignment: CDR1 LNHDA and CDR2 SQIVND (reference sequence). The CDR3 extends over 14 amino acids. Germline trimming cut 5 bases from V and 4 bases from J; bases unmatched to any gene: 5. The CDR3 DNA sequence: TGTGCCAGTAGTCTCAGGGGGGTAAATCAGCCCCAGCATTTT. Amino acid sequence: CASSLRGVNQPQHF.

This chain uses TRBV30 with TRBJ1-2; 7 positions match TRBD1. Per germline, CDR1 GTSNPN and CDR2 SVGIG (reference sequence). J was trimmed by 0 bases and V by 4 bases; bases with no gene match: 5. CDR3 length equals 14 residues. CDR3: CAWNRGTANYGYTF. In nucleotides, the CDR3 is TGTGCCTGGAACCGCGGGACAGCTAACTATGGCTACACCTTC.

The chain combines TRBV7-8 with TRBJ2-6; D perhaps matches TRBD1 (5 bases). Trimming took 3 bases from V and 4 from J, leaving 16 bases between them. The germline V gene encodes CDR1 SGHVS and CDR2 FQNEAQ. The CDR3 runs to 17 residues. CDR3 bases: TGTGCCAGCAGCTTCGGAGTACAGGTTTCGGGGGCCAACGTCCTGACTTTC. Amino acid sequence: CASSFGVQVSGANVLTF. The full variable domain, with the rest looked up from reference TRBV7-8 and TRBJ2-6, is GAGVSQSPRYKVAKRGQDVALRCDPISGHVSLFWYQQALGQGPEFLTYFQNEAQLDKSGLPSDRFFAERPEGSVSTLKIQRTQQEDSAVYLCASSFGVQVSGANVLTFGAGSRLTVL.

The CDR3 bases are TGCAGCGTTGTAGGGCGCGGGATTCGAGAGACCCAGTACTTC. Translation gives CSVVGRGIRETQYF. The V call is TRBV29-1, the J call TRBJ2-5, with a possible D match to TRBD2 (6 bases). V lost 4 bases to trimming and J lost 4 bases, with 16 bases between them. This CDR3 comprises 14 residues. From germline, CDR1 is SQVTM and CDR2 ANQGSEA.

CDR3 amino acids: CASSPRPGGGEKLFF. The CDR3 DNA reads TGTGCCAGCTCACCTCGCCCGGGGGGCGGCGAAAAACTGTTTTTT. The genes are TRBV18 and TRBJ1-4; possible D gene TRBD1, 6 bases. The germline V gene encodes CDR1 KGHSH and CDR2 LQKENI. The CDR3 has 15 amino acids. Between the trimmed V and J ends, which lost 3 bases and 8 bases, there was a span of 16 bases. The whole variable domain, remainder taken from reference TRBV18 and TRBJ1-4, is NAGVMQNPRHLVRRRGQEARLRCSPMKGHSHVYWYRQLPEEGLKFMVYLQKENIIDESGMPKERFSAEFPKEGPSILRIQQVVRGDSAAYFCASSPRPGGGEKLFFGSGTQLSVL.

The chain uses TRBV24-1 and TRBJ2-2; a weak D match, TRBD2 (7 bases). The V gene's germline CDR1 is KGHDR and CDR2 SFDVKD. CDR3 length: 17 residues. V was trimmed by 4 bases and J by 5 bases, leaving 19 bases between them. The CDR3 DNA reads as TGTGCCACCAGTGACCCCTGGGGGGGCGGTAGTACCGGGGAGCTGTTTTTT. Translating gives CATSDPWGGGSTGELFF.

The chain employs TRBV3-1 (or the pseudogene TRBV3-2) and TRBJ1-2; D is possibly TRBD1 (6 bases). The CDR3 consists of 13 residues. Trimming stripped 7 bases from V and 4 bases from J, with 13 bases between. CDR1 and CDR2 (germline): LGHDT, YNNKEL (reference sequence). CDR3 DNA sequence: TGTGCCAGCATGGGGGCAGAACCCTATGGCTACACCTTC. Amino acid sequence: CASMGAEPYGYTF.

There are a few counts of this clone. The chain recombines TRBV7-9 with TRBJ1-4, with D unclear. Germline assignment: CDR1 SEHNR and CDR2 FQNEAQ (reference sequence). Trimming removed 6 bases at V and 7 bases at J, with 6 bases between. The CDR3 is 11 residues long. The CDR3 DNA reads TGTGCCAGCAGTTATCGTGAAAAACTGTTTTTT. Its protein is CASSYREKLFF.

This chain uses TRBV12-3 or TRBV12-4 with TRBJ1-2; D is uncertain. The CDR3 sequence is 12 residues long. The ends were cut back, 8 bases at V and 2 bases at J, with 9 bases in the middle. The CDR3 region has the DNA TGTGCCAGCTCCCCCCGGAACTATGGCTACACCTTC. Its protein product is CASSPRNYGYTF.

This clone has a single count. V usage is TRBV7-2 and J usage is TRBJ2-5; 13 nucleotides match TRBD2. There are 19 residues in the CDR3. V was clipped by 1 base and J by 1 base; unmatched bases: 9. Germline V gene lookup returns CDR1 SGHTA and CDR2 FQGNSA. The chain's CDR3 is CASSLGLAGGKGVQETQYF. CDR3 nucleotides: TGTGCCAGCAGCTTAGGACTAGCGGGAGGAAAGGGGGTCCAAGAGACCCAGTACTTC.

The V and J genes are TRBV9 and TRBJ2-7; perhaps TRBD2 as D (6 bases). Germline V gene sequence: CDR1 SGDLS, CDR2 YYNGEE. This CDR3 region has 16 residues. Trimming took off 4 bases at V and 3 bases at J, with 20 bases between the two ends. Here the CDR3 reads CASSPGELYNIYEQYF. CDR3 nucleotides: TGTGCCAGCAGCCCGGGGGAGCTATACAATATCTACGAGCAGTACTTC.

J is TRBJ2-2 and V is TRBV19; D call uncertain. Trimming stripped 4 bases from V and 4 bases from J, with 16 bases between. Germline assignment: CDR1 LNHDA and CDR2 SQIVND (reference sequence). This CDR3 region has 16 residues. CDR3 coding DNA: TGTGCCAGTAGTAGACGACTCACGGCTACCACCGGGGAGCTGTTTTTT. Translation: CASSRRLTATTGELFF.

This clone was found a few times. The genes are TRBV27 and TRBJ2-1; 9 bases are a match to TRBD2. The CDR3 is made up of 14 amino acids. Germline lookup yields CDR1 MNHEY and CDR2 SMNVEV (reference sequence). With 6 bases clipped from V and 7 bases from J, the junction kept 7 bases outside the gene matches. CDR3: CASSAYSGGNEQFF. For the CDR3, the DNA is TGTGCCAGCAGCGCATATAGCGGGGGAAATGAGCAGTTCTTC.

The chain links TRBV5-4 to TRBJ2-1; D remains ambiguous. The CDR3 covers 13 residues. CDR1 and CDR2 from the germline V gene are SGHNT and YYREEE (reference sequence). V gave up 1 base and J gave up 8 bases, with 10 bases separating them. In DNA form, the CDR3 reads TGTGCCAGCAGCTTGCCCCAGCGCGATGAGCAGTTCTTC. Translated, it gives CASSLPQRDEQFF.

The chain recombines TRBV7-9 with TRBJ1-6; TRBD1 agrees at 11 bases. Germline V CDR1 and CDR2: SEHNR, FQNEAQ (reference sequence). The CDR3 spans 16 residues. V dropped 5 bases and J dropped 6; count of bases not matched to a gene: 6. CDR3 loop: CASSVGTGGINSPLHF. The CDR3, as DNA: TGTGCCAGCAGCGTAGGGACAGGGGGTATTAATTCACCCCTCCACTTT.

This rearrangement joins TRBV19 to TRBJ2-7; 12 nucleotides agree with TRBD1. The J segment lost 4 bases and the V segment lost 4 bases, leaving 17 bases of the junction unmatched. Germline loops: CDR1 LNHDA, CDR2 SQIVND (reference sequence). This CDR3 has 19 residues. DNA of the CDR3: TGTGCCAGTAGTAAGGCTCCCGGGACAGGGGGCTTTCGCCTATACGAGCAGTACTTC. Translation gives CASSKAPGTGGFRLYEQYF.

The chain recombines TRBV29-1 with TRBJ2-7; 7 bases match TRBD2. Germline-derived CDR1 and CDR2 are SQVTM and ANQGSEA. The length of the CDR3 is 13 residues. V lost 5 bases and J lost 0; bases outside the gene matches: 4. Here the CDR3 reads CSVFGRNSYEQYF. CDR3 nucleotides: TGCAGCGTTTTCGGGAGGAACTCCTACGAGCAGTACTTC.

This chain uses TRBV25-1 with TRBJ1-3; D unclear. V dropped 3 bases and J dropped 7 bases, with 13 bases sitting between them. Germline values: CDR1 MGHDK, CDR2 SYGVNS. This CDR3 has 14 amino acids. CDR3 protein: CASSDSTGGNTIYF. CDR3 sequence (DNA): TGTGCCAGCAGTGATTCAACCGGCGGTAACACCATATATTTT.

J is TRBJ1-4 and V is TRBV19; 7 positions agree with TRBD1. The CDR3 contains 15 residues. The germline CDR1 and CDR2 sequences are LNHDA and SQIVND (reference sequence). V dropped 5 bases and J dropped 11; count of bases not matched to a gene: 14. The CDR3 sequence: CASSVGTALFGKLFF. CDR3 nucleotide sequence: TGTGCCAGTAGTGTCGGGACAGCCCTCTTTGGGAAACTGTTTTTT.

The chain employs TRBV18 and TRBJ2-6, with 12 bases aligning to TRBD1. CDR1 is KGHSH, CDR2 LQKENI, per germline. The CDR3 has 18 residues. The V segment lost 5 bases and the J segment 2 bases; nucleotides outside the gene matches: 7. CDR3 sequence: CASSGRDRGLTGANVLTF. The CDR3 nucleotides read TGTGCCAGCTCAGGCCGGGACAGGGGGCTCACTGGGGCCAACGTCCTGACTTTC.

This clone was seen just once. J is TRBJ2-7 and V is TRBV21-1; the table's D call TRBD1 went unverified against the DNA. TRBV21-1 is annotated as a pseudogene. There are 13 residues in the CDR3. CDR3 nucleotides: TGTGCCAGCTTACGGCAGGGGCCCTACGAGCAGTACTTC. As protein: CASLRQGPYEQYF.

This clone has only a few counts. The genes are TRBV7-8 and TRBJ1-6; D remains ambiguous. The CDR3 contains 15 residues. Germline values: CDR1 SGHVS, CDR2 FQNEAQ. V was shortened by 1 base and J by 6 bases, with 10 bases between the two germline ends. In DNA form, the CDR3 reads TGTGCCAGCAGCTTAGTTGGAGCTAGTAATTCACCCCTCCACTTT. It translates to CASSLVGASNSPLHF.

The chain joins TRBV6-2 or TRBV6-3 to TRBJ2-1; 10 nucleotides line up with TRBD2. V shed 0 bases and J 4 bases; nucleotides not matched to a gene: 6. CDR3 length: 17 residues. Germline V gives CDR1 MNHEY, CDR2 SVGEGT. CDR3 bases: TGTGCCAGCAGTTACTCGGGTCTAGCGGGGGTTTACAATGAGCAGTTCTTC. It codes for CASSYSGLAGVYNEQFF.